This passage covers 11 T cell receptor beta chains from one sample sequenced in a study of quantifying T cell responses using KT2 cells. The wider study: TCR alpha and beta constant-region primers primed reverse transcription of RNA.

The cDNA 3' end received a ligated oligonucleotide with a UMI. An equimolar mix of RC1.1 and RC1.2 primed the beta chain across TRBC1 and TRBC2. TCRdb processed the UMI-ligation and nested PCR reads anew with MiXCR; each CDR3 protein has one entry. This sample has fewer than 40,000 distinct CDR3 sequences, with under 7.5% found just once. Sequenced sample: PBMCs spiked with cells of the T cell clone KT2. The receptors here all came from a human donor.

There are many counts of this clonotype. The chain combines TRBV12-3 or TRBV12-4 with TRBJ2-7, with TRBD1 identical over 7 bases. Trimming cost V 7 bases and J 2 bases; bases outside gene matches: 8. The CDR3 extends over 14 amino acids. Here the CDR3 reads CASTSDRSPYEQYF. The DNA of the CDR3 is TGTGCCAGCACTTCGGACAGGAGCCCCTACGAGCAGTACTTC.

This clonotype was recorded at least ten times. This sequence joins TRBV3-1 and TRBJ1-2; the D is unclear. Deletions cut 5 bases from V and 2 bases from J, with 9 bases between. The CDR3 contains 13 residues. Looked up from germline, CDR1 is LGHDT and CDR2 is YNNKEL (reference sequence). DNA for the CDR3: TGTGCCAGCAGCGACGAAGCCAACTATGGCTACACCTTC. This gives the protein CASSDEANYGYTF.

This clonotype was counted ten times or more. V usage is TRBV7-3 and J usage is TRBJ1-1; 8 bases fit TRBD1. Trimming took 2 bases from V and 4 from J; bases not matched to a gene: 6. CDR1 and CDR2 from the germline V gene are SGHTA and FQGTGA. This CDR3 has 15 amino acids. CDR3 loop: CASSLGQGFSTEAFF. CDR3 in DNA: TGTGCCAGCAGCTTAGGACAGGGTTTCAGCACTGAAGCTTTCTTT.

This clonotype occurred a few times. This chain joins TRBV20-1 and TRBJ2-3, with a weak D call TRBD2 (5 bases). The CDR3 runs 14 residues. Germline CDR1 DFQATT, CDR2 SNEGSKA (reference sequence). V lost 7 bases to trimming and J lost 5 bases, with 19 bases between them. The DNA for the CDR3 is TGCAGTGGCCAACTAGGTGGTCGGGGAGATACGCAGTATTTT. It encodes CSGQLGGRGDTQYF.

This chain's CDR3 is CASSGTGGGYDGYTF. The CDR3 DNA sequence: TGTGCCAGCAGCGGGACAGGGGGCGGTTATGACGGCTACACCTTC. The chain recombines TRBV27 with TRBJ1-2; 12 bases fit TRBD1. The CDR3 length is 15 residues. The trim removed 6 bases at V and 8 bases at J, leaving 10 bases unmatched. Per the germline V gene, CDR1 is MNHEY and CDR2 is SMNVEV (reference sequence).

This clonotype was counted ten times or more. The genes are TRBV6-5 and TRBJ2-2, with 11 bases aligning to TRBD2. CDR1 is MNHEY and CDR2 is SVGAGI in the germline V gene. After removal of 6 bases from V and 7 bases from J, the junction contained 4 bases not matched to a gene. CDR3 size: 14 residues. CDR3 protein: CASSITSGGGELFF. CDR3 nucleotide sequence: TGTGCCAGCAGCATTACTAGCGGGGGCGGGGAGCTGTTTTTT.

In its sample, this clonotype was seen a few times. The chain couples TRBV7-8 to TRBJ2-7; D gene unclear. CDR1 and CDR2 from the germline V gene are SGHVS and FQNEAQ. There are 13 residues in the CDR3. V was shortened by 0 bases and J by 4 bases, with 7 bases between the two germline ends. The CDR3, as DNA: TGTGCCAGCAGCTTAGCTCAAGAGTACGAGCAGTACTTC. Translation: CASSLAQEYEQYF.

The sample holds many counts of this clonotype. This chain links TRBV4-1 with TRBJ1-1; D is uncertain. Germline values: CDR1 MGHRA, CDR2 YSYEKL. Trimming shortened V by 2 bases and J by 4 bases, and 11 bases separated the two germline ends. The CDR3 is made up of 14 amino acids. CDR3 nucleotide sequence: TGCGCCAGCAGCCAAATTCTCATTGGCACTGAAGCTTTCTTT. The encoded protein is CASSQILIGTEAFF.

There are many counts of this clonotype. The gene calls are TRBV27 and TRBJ1-6; D not resolved. The V and J ends lost 6 bases and 4 bases respectively, with 10 bases between them. This CDR3 region has 14 residues. Per germline, CDR1 MNHEY and CDR2 SMNVEV (reference sequence). The CDR3 region has the DNA TGTGCCAGCAGCCCGAGGTCTTATAATTCACCCCTCCACTTT. It codes for CASSPRSYNSPLHF.

This clonotype was picked up a small number of times. The V and J genes are TRBV5-4 and TRBJ2-7; tentatively, D is TRBD2 (6 bases). V dropped 2 bases and J dropped 2 bases, with 8 bases sitting between them. The length of the CDR3 is 13 residues. Germline V CDR1 and CDR2: SGHNT, YYREEE (reference sequence). CDR3 sequence (DNA): TGTGCCAGCAGCTTCTGGGGGGCCTACGAGCAGTACTTC. Translated, it gives CASSFWGAYEQYF.

There are many counts of this clonotype. The V and J genes are TRBV10-3 and TRBJ2-3; 8 nucleotides align to TRBD2. From germline, CDR1 is ENHRY and CDR2 SYGVKD. The CDR3 consists of 15 residues. V lost 5 bases to trimming and J lost 1 base; unmatched junction nucleotides: 5. The CDR3: CAISRAGDGTDTQYF. CDR3 bases: TGTGCCATCAGTCGAGCGGGAGACGGCACAGATACGCAGTATTTT.